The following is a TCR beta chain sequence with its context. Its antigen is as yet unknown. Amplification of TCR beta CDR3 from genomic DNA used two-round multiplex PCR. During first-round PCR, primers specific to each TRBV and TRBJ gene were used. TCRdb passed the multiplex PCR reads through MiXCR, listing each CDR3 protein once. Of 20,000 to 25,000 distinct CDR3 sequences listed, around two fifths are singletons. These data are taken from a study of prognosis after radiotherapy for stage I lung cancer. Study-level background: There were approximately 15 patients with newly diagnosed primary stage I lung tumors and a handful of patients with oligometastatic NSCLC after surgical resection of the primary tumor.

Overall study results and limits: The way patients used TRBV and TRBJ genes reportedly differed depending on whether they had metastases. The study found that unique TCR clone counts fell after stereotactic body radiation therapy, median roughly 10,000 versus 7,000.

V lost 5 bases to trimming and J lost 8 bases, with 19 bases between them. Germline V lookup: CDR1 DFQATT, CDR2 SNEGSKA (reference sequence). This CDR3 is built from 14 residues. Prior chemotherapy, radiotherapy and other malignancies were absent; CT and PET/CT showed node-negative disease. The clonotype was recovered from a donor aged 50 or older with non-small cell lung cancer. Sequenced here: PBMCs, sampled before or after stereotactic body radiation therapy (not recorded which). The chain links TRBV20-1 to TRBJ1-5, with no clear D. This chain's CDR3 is CSASPRAGYEPQHF. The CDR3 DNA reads TGCAGTGCTTCACCGCGGGCAGGCTATGAGCCCCAGCATTTT.